Each of the 15 T cell receptor beta chains below was sequenced from the same sample in a study of blood T cells in healthy people across ages. Through a sample-barcoded 5' primer and a J-beta primer mix, a second PCR was run for roughly 6 to 12 cycles. TCRdb independently ran MiXCR on the 5' RACE reads; one entry per CDR3 protein. The table has over 1,300,000 distinct CDR3 sequences, around 59% seen once. The sample consisted of blood. The receptors were sampled from a man between 18 and 35 years old in good health.

This clonotype was observed once. V usage is TRBV7-9 and J usage is TRBJ2-3, with D maybe TRBD2 (6 bases). In germline, CDR1 is SEHNR, CDR2 FQNEAQ (reference sequence). Trimming stripped 4 bases from V and 2 bases from J, with 16 bases between. The CDR3 covers 16 residues. CDR3 sequence: CASSSSGWGPTDTQYF. CDR3 bases: TGTGCCAGCAGCTCAAGCGGGTGGGGACCCACAGATACGCAGTATTTT.

The rearrangement uses TRBV15 and TRBJ2-3; the D is unclear. CDR1 and CDR2 (germline): LNHNV, YYDKDF (reference sequence). The CDR3 is made up of 12 amino acids. Deletions cut 5 bases from V and 2 bases from J, with 5 bases between. CDR3: CATSGYTDTQYF. The CDR3 bases are TGTGCCACCAGCGGCTACACAGATACGCAGTATTTT.

The chain links TRBV20-1 to TRBJ2-3; 9 bases are shared with TRBD2. From germline, CDR1 is DFQATT and CDR2 SNEGSKA (reference sequence). V was pared by 6 bases and J by 3 bases, with 13 bases of the junction left unmatched. CDR3 size: 16 residues. CDR3 sequence: CSAPRLAGKSTDTQYF. CDR3 coding DNA: TGCAGTGCCCCTCGTCTAGCGGGAAAGTCGACAGATACGCAGTATTTT.

V usage is TRBV20-1 and J usage is TRBJ2-7; weak D call: TRBD2 (6 bases). This CDR3 spans 12 amino acids. V shed 4 bases and J shed 3 bases, with 10 bases lying between them. Germline CDR1 reads DFQATT; CDR2 reads SNEGSKA (reference sequence). The CDR3 spells CSATAGNYEQYF. The CDR3 region has the DNA TGCAGTGCTACTGCGGGAAACTACGAGCAGTACTTC.

This clonotype was observed a handful of times. This chain uses TRBV29-1 with TRBJ1-1; TRBD1 is a possible D gene (6 bases). The CDR3 is 13 amino acids. Germline V gene lookup returns CDR1 SQVTM and CDR2 ANQGSEA. The V end lost 7 bases, the J end lost 1 base, and 13 bases lay between the germline ends. The CDR3 DNA is TGCAGCGGTACCGGGACACCGAACACTGAAGCTTTCTTT. Its protein product is CSGTGTPNTEAFF.

The rearrangement links TRBV20-1 to TRBJ1-6; D ambiguous. This CDR3 region has 13 residues. The V gene lost 1 base and the J gene lost 7 bases, with 8 bases spanning the gap. CDR1 is DFQATT and CDR2 is SNEGSKA in the germline V gene (reference sequence). In nucleotides, the CDR3 is TGCAGTGCTAGAGTTAACCACAATTCACCCCTCCACTTT. Its translation: CSARVNHNSPLHF.

The chain couples TRBV3-1 to TRBJ2-7, with D uncertain. Between the trimmed V and J ends, which lost 5 bases and 3 bases, there was a span of 5 bases. The CDR3 has 11 amino acids. Looked up from germline, CDR1 is LGHDT and CDR2 is YNNKEL (reference sequence). As DNA, the CDR3 is TGTGCCAGCAGCAAAATCTACGAGCAGTACTTC. Translation gives CASSKIYEQYF.

The CDR3 is CAISESGSLNEKLFF. DNA for the CDR3: TGTGCCATCAGTGAGTCTGGGAGTCTTAATGAAAAACTGTTTTTT. The chain carries TRBV10-3 and TRBJ1-4; no definite D call. Germline CDR1 reads ENHRY; CDR2 reads SYGVKD. The CDR3 totals 15 residues. Trimming removed 0 bases from V and 4 bases from J, with 9 bases in between.

This clonotype appeared a single time. The chain recombines TRBV7-2 with TRBJ2-5; the match to TRBD1 covers 9 bases. The CDR3 has 15 residues. The V gene's germline CDR1 is SGHTA and CDR2 FQGNSA. J lost 6 bases, V lost 4 bases, and 9 bases had no gene match. The CDR3 is CASSSGTGFAQTQYF. In nucleotides, the CDR3 is TGTGCCAGCAGCTCCGGGACAGGGTTTGCGCAGACCCAGTACTTC.

V gene TRBV25-1 combines with J gene TRBJ1-2; D call uncertain. From germline, CDR1 is MGHDK and CDR2 SYGVNS. CDR3 length: 13 amino acids. The V gene lost 4 bases and the J gene lost 4 bases, with 10 bases spanning the gap. The DNA for the CDR3 is TGTGCCAGCAGTGCTGCGAGCTCCTATGGCTACACCTTC. Its protein is CASSAASSYGYTF.

This clonotype was seen more than once but under ten times. For the CDR3, the DNA is TGTGCCAGCAGCTCCAACCGGGACGGAATTTACTATGGCTACACCTTC. The encoded protein is CASSSNRDGIYYGYTF. The J gene is TRBJ1-2, the V gene TRBV11-2, with D possibly being TRBD1 (5 bases). CDR1 is SGHAT and CDR2 is FQNNGV in the germline V gene. V was trimmed by 4 bases and J by 3 bases, leaving 18 bases between them. The CDR3 is made up of 16 amino acids. The full variable domain, in which reference TRBV11-2 and TRBJ1-2 provide the parts outside the CDR3, is EAGVAQSPRYKIIEKRQSVAFWCNPISGHATLYWYQQILGQGPKLLIQFQNNGVVDDSQLPKDRFSAERLKGVDSTLKIQPAKLEDSAVYLCASSSNRDGIYYGYTFGSGTRLTVV.

This clonotype was observed a few times. CDR3 protein: CSARALGIGRGVNQPQHF. CDR3 sequence (DNA): TGCAGTGCTAGAGCTCTGGGGATAGGGAGGGGCGTCAATCAGCCCCAGCATTTT. The V call is TRBV20-1, the J call TRBJ1-5; the D gene is possibly TRBD1 (5 bases). The CDR3 is 18 residues long. Germline CDR1 DFQATT, CDR2 SNEGSKA (reference sequence). Trimming took 1 base from V and 3 from J, leaving 22 bases between them.

This clonotype came up a few times. The V and J genes are TRBV20-1 and TRBJ1-2, with D maybe TRBD1 (5 bases). Trimming left V 2 bases short and J 8 bases short, with 18 bases between. The germline V gene has CDR1 DFQATT and CDR2 SNEGSKA (reference sequence). The CDR3 has 14 amino acids. As DNA, the CDR3 is TGCAGTGCTAGATCGGGGCCAGGGAAGGAGGGCTACACCTTC. This encodes CSARSGPGKEGYTF.

The J gene is TRBJ1-5, the V gene TRBV6-2 or TRBV6-3, with 10 bases lining up with TRBD1. With V trimmed by 5 bases and J by 0 bases, 7 bases remained unmatched. CDR1 and CDR2 (germline): MNHEY, SVGEGT. The length of the CDR3 is 17 residues. CDR3 sequence (DNA): TGTGCCAGCAGTCCCCAGACAGGGGGCTATAGCAATCAGCCCCAGCATTTT. Protein product: CASSPQTGGYSNQPQHF.

This clonotype was seen a few times. V gene TRBV7-2 combines with J gene TRBJ1-4; D is undetermined. This CDR3 contains 13 residues. Germline CDR1 is SGHTA and CDR2 is FQGNSA. V was clipped by 2 bases and J by 7 bases, with 8 bases between them. CDR3 region: CASSLLRTEKLFF. The CDR3 DNA sequence: TGTGCCAGCAGCTTATTACGGACTGAAAAACTGTTTTTT.